This T cell receptor (beta chain) was recovered during a study of T-cell reconstitution after alpha-beta-depleted transplantation in children. Looked up from germline, CDR1 is DFQATT and CDR2 is SNEGSKA (reference sequence). The CDR3 extends over 13 amino acids. Trimming shortened V by 5 bases and J by 4 bases, and 12 bases separated the two germline ends. During its preparation, the TCRbeta library received unique molecular identifiers. TCRdb re-derived calls from the PCR reads in MiXCR, one entry per CDR3 protein. The table has more than 250,000 distinct CDR3 sequences, more than 9% seen once. The sequence came from a human donor who donated a stem cell graft to a child with SCID. Sequencing used PBMCs from the stem cell graft donor, obtained from the stem cell graft. The V call is TRBV20-1, the J call TRBJ1-3; no clear D. The CDR3 reads CSARKGIGNTIYF. CDR3 DNA: TGCAGTGCTCGGAAGGGAATAGGAAACACCATATATTTT.